The 10 T cell receptor beta chains in this list originate from one sample, sequenced in a study of radiotherapy plus CTLA-4 blockade in lung cancer. TCRdb keeps only in-frame clones here, not all; method: immunoSEQ multiplex PCR. The sample records 65,000 to 95,000 clones, more than 75% being singletons. The sequencing here drew on peripheral blood, taken from a patient treated with radiotherapy plus ipilimumab. Source of these receptors: a human donor with non-small cell lung cancer that progressed on radiotherapy plus ipilimumab.

This chain connects TRBV11-2 to TRBJ1-1; 7 nucleotides align to TRBD1. Germline V CDR1 and CDR2: SGHAT, FQNNGV. This CDR3 has 19 residues. J was trimmed by 0 bases and V by 1 base; bases with no gene match: 14. The CDR3 is CASSLGVGAGGQLNTEAFF. The CDR3, as DNA: TGTGCCAGCAGCTTAGGCGTCGGGGCAGGGGGGCAACTGAACACTGAAGCTTTCTTT.

The chain uses TRBV5-4 and TRBJ1-4, with TRBD1 matching 11 bases. J gave up 4 bases and V 0 bases, and 5 bases lay outside the gene matches. Per the germline V gene, CDR1 is SGHNT and CDR2 is YYREEE (reference sequence). The CDR3 has 17 residues. The CDR3 is CASSLGTGGSGNEKLFF. CDR3 nucleotide sequence: TGTGCCAGCAGCTTGGGGACAGGGGGCTCGGGTAATGAAAAACTGTTTTTT.

The chain joins TRBV29-1 to TRBJ1-1; TRBD1 is a possible D gene (6 bases). Germline loops: CDR1 SQVTM, CDR2 ANQGSEA. V lost 6 bases and J lost 4, with 12 bases in between. The CDR3 consists of 12 residues. CDR3 sequence reads: CSVFTGSTEAFF. The CDR3 DNA reads TGCAGCGTCTTTACAGGGAGCACTGAAGCTTTCTTT.

This sequence joins TRBV9 and TRBJ2-7, with 9 bases that match TRBD1. V was pared by 2 bases and J by 5 bases, with 8 bases of the junction left unmatched. The germline CDR1 and CDR2 sequences are SGDLS and YYNGEE. The CDR3 loop spans 15 amino acids. CDR3 nucleotide sequence: TGTGCCAGCAGCGTGTTGGGACAGGGATCCCACGAGCAGTACTTC. Its protein is CASSVLGQGSHEQYF.

This clone has only one observation. This chain links TRBV9 with TRBJ2-3, with a weak D call TRBD2 (5 bases). Germline CDR1 and CDR2: SGDLS and YYNGEE. V was pared by 2 bases and J by 2 bases, with 9 bases between. The CDR3 spans 14 residues. CDR3 nucleotides: TGTGCCAGCAGCGTGGGGAGAGACACAGATACGCAGTATTTT. As protein: CASSVGRDTDTQYF.

With respect to this clone: The junction departs from the called germline gene at one end, perhaps through a read error. The chain uses TRBV2 and TRBJ2-7; 12 nucleotides agree with TRBD2. Looked up from germline, CDR1 is SNHLY and CDR2 is FYNNEI. CDR3 length equals 16 residues. The CDR3 nucleotides read TGTGCCAGCAGTGAAGGGGGATTGAGGACTAGCGGGACCAGTAGTTTC. As protein: CASSEGGLRTSGTSSF.

The rearrangement joins TRBV5-4 to TRBJ2-1; 8 bases align to TRBD2. This CDR3 spans 15 amino acids. With V trimmed by 4 bases and J by 8 bases, 11 bases remained unmatched. Germline CDR1 reads SGHNT; CDR2 reads YYREEE (reference sequence). The CDR3 is CASSAGLGVGYEQFF. The CDR3 bases are TGTGCCAGCAGCGCGGGACTAGGAGTTGGCTATGAGCAGTTCTTC.

This clone appeared once. The chain carries TRBV28 and TRBJ2-3; 12 bases agree with TRBD2. The V gene end was trimmed by 6 bases and the J gene end by 4 bases; junction bases not matched to a gene: 11. CDR1 is MDHEN and CDR2 is SYDVKM in the germline V gene. The CDR3 has 17 amino acids. CDR3 amino acids: CASRPPYSSGRADTQYF. The DNA of the CDR3 is TGTGCCAGCAGGCCGCCGTACTCTAGCGGGAGGGCAGATACGCAGTATTTT.

The chain links TRBV29-1 to TRBJ1-5, with a possible D match to TRBD1 (5 bases). This CDR3 is 15 amino acids long. The ends were cut back, 3 bases at V and 2 bases at J, with 14 bases in the middle. CDR1 and CDR2 from the germline V gene are SQVTM and ANQGSEA. CDR3 sequence: CSVDITGTGNQPQHF. In DNA form, the CDR3 reads TGCAGCGTTGACATAACAGGAACAGGCAATCAGCCCCAGCATTTT.

This clone occurred once. This chain uses TRBV28 with TRBJ2-1; 13 bases agree with TRBD2. The CDR3 contains 15 residues. J gave up 8 bases and V 6 bases, and 7 bases lay outside the gene matches. In germline, CDR1 is MDHEN, CDR2 SYDVKM. Here the CDR3 reads CASSPLAGGLYEQFF. In DNA, the CDR3 is TGTGCCAGCAGCCCACTAGCGGGAGGGCTATATGAGCAGTTCTTC.